The 4 T cell receptor beta chains listed next were all sequenced from one sample in a study of cytotoxic CD8 clonotypes in ibrutinib-treated CLL. Sequencing used immunoSEQ multiplex PCR; TCRdb keeps in-frame clones, though not all of them. The sample lists tens of thousands of clones, less than 95% seen once, with 3.1% in the top ten. The starting material was PBMCs, obtained after 12 months of ibrutinib treatment. The source of these receptors is a human donor with chronic lymphocytic leukemia.

Only a few counts were recorded for this clone. This chain uses TRBV7-9 with TRBJ1-1, with 8 positions matching TRBD1. CDR1 SEHNR and CDR2 FQNEAQ come from the germline V gene (reference sequence). V shed 9 bases and J 5 bases; nucleotides not matched to a gene: 14. The CDR3 spans 15 residues. The CDR3 region has the DNA TGTGCCAGTCTATTGTTGACAGGGGCAGGTACTGAAGCTTTCTTT. Translated, it gives CASLLLTGAGTEAFF.

The V and J genes are TRBV5-1 and TRBJ1-4; D is unclear. CDR3 size: 20 residues. CDR1 and CDR2 (germline): SGHRS, YFSETQ. Trimming took 4 bases from V and 8 from J, leaving 33 bases between them. CDR3 in DNA: TGCGCCAGCAGCGGACGAGGAAACGAGGTTGATTTTAGGTCGACCGAAAAACTGTTTTTT. Amino acid sequence: CASSGRGNEVDFRSTEKLFF. The variable domain in full, with the rest retrieved from reference TRBV5-1 and TRBJ1-4, is KAGVTQTPRYLIKTRGQQVTLSCSPISGHRSVSWYQQTPGQGLQFLFEYFSETQRNKGNFPGRFSGRQFSNSRSEMNVSTLELGDSALYLCASSGRGNEVDFRSTEKLFFGSGTQLSVL.

The chain links TRBV6-6 to TRBJ1-1; D is possibly TRBD1 (5 bases). CDR1 is MNHNY and CDR2 is SVGAGI in the germline V gene (reference sequence). The CDR3 extends over 14 amino acids. Trimming removed 1 base from V and 1 base from J, with 7 bases in between. CDR3 nucleotide sequence: TGTGCCAGCAGTTACTTTCAGGGGAACACTGAAGCTTTCTTT. It encodes CASSYFQGNTEAFF.

Worth noting for this clone: The sample contains more than one DNA sequence encoding this CDR3. The chain joins TRBV4-3 to TRBJ2-1, with TRBD2 as a possible D gene (6 bases). Per germline, CDR1 LGHNA and CDR2 YSLEER. Trimming took 0 bases from V and 4 from J, leaving 13 bases between them. CDR3 size: 16 residues. CDR3 coding DNA: TGCGCCAGCAGCCAAGATCCGGCGGGGAGATACAATGAGCAGTTCTTC. Protein product: CASSQDPAGRYNEQFF.